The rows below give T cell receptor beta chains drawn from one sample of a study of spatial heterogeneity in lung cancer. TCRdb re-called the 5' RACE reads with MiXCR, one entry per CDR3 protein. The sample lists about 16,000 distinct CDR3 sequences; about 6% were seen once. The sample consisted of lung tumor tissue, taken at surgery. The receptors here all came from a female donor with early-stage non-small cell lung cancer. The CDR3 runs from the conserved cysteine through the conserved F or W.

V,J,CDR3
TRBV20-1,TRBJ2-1,CSARAPSGRIVNEQFF
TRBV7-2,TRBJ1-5,CASSSQGASNQPQHF
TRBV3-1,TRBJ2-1,CASSLSGSNNEQFF
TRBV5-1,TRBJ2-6,CASSRDKALSGANVLTF
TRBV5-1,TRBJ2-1,CASSLSFFGDEQFF
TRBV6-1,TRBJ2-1,CASSEESGGFGEQFF
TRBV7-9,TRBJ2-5,CASSPGSGGLQETQYF
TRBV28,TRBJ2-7,CASSLSGLHEQYF
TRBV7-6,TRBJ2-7,CASSPTTRTYEQYF
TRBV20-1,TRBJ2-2,CSAKDAGRHTGELFF
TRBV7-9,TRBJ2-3,CASRTSADTQYF
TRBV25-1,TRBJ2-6,CASSHLHPSGANVLTF